One and the same sample provided the 13 T cell receptor beta chains below, sequenced in a study of tumor T cells in aggressive B-cell lymphoma. The table came from immunoSEQ multiplex PCR; TCRdb's copy has only in-frame clones and leaves some out. The sample has thousands of clones; 85% are singletons. The material sequenced was tumor tissue. Receptors originate from an adult with diffuse large B cell lymphoma.

This chain links TRBV7-9 with TRBJ1-2; 9 bases align to TRBD1. J lost 6 bases, V lost 4 bases, and 3 bases had no gene match. This CDR3 is 13 amino acids long. The germline CDR1 and CDR2 sequences are SEHNR and FQNEAQ (reference sequence). The CDR3 reads CASSWTGEDGYTF. The CDR3 DNA reads TGTGCCAGCAGCTGGACAGGGGAGGATGGCTACACCTTC.

The chain links TRBV4-3 to TRBJ1-2, with D hard to call. CDR1 is LGHNA, CDR2 YSLEER, per germline. Between the trimmed V and J ends, which lost 0 bases and 3 bases, there was a span of 11 bases. This CDR3 is 15 amino acids long. CDR3 coding DNA: TGCGCCAGCAGCCAAGATCCCAGAACCTACTATGGCTACACCTTC. Protein product: CASSQDPRTYYGYTF.

The chain has TRBV7-9 and TRBJ2-4, with D possibly TRBD1 on 5 matching bases. The V gene lost 5 bases and the J gene lost 0 bases, with 17 bases spanning the gap. This CDR3 contains 17 residues. Germline CDR1 and CDR2: SEHNR and FQNEAQ (reference sequence). CDR3: CASSPRQSSLAKNIQYF. The CDR3 DNA reads as TGTGCCAGCAGCCCTAGACAGTCCTCTCTAGCCAAAAACATTCAGTACTTC. The variable domain in full, completed from reference TRBV7-9 and TRBJ2-4, reads DTGVSQNPRHKITKRGQNVTFRCDPISEHNRLYWYRQTLGQGPEFLTYFQNEAQLEKSRLLSDRFSAERPKGSFSTLEIQRTEQGDSAMYLCASSPRQSSLAKNIQYFGAGTRLSVL.

This chain links TRBV28 with TRBJ2-7; 15 bases agree with TRBD2. Germline CDR1 and CDR2: MDHEN and SYDVKM. This CDR3 is 15 amino acids long. V shed 6 bases and J 4 bases; nucleotides not matched to a gene: 4. CDR3 sequence: CASRPGTSGRYEQYF. The CDR3, as DNA: TGTGCCAGCAGACCTGGGACTAGCGGGAGGTACGAGCAGTACTTC.

The V and J genes are TRBV4-3 and TRBJ2-2, with 7 bases aligning to TRBD2. The CDR3 is made up of 16 amino acids. Germline CDR1 is LGHNA and CDR2 is YSLEER. Germline trimming cut 0 bases from V and 7 bases from J; bases unmatched to any gene: 8. The CDR3 nucleotides are TGCGCCAGCAGCCAAGAACCAGGACTAGGCGGCGGGGAGCTGTTTTTT. It yields the protein CASSQEPGLGGGELFF.

The sample holds one count of this clone. J is TRBJ2-5 and V is TRBV25-1; TRBD2 is a possible D gene (6 bases). The V end was cut by 7 bases, the J end by 5 bases, with 11 bases between. CDR3 size: 12 residues. Germline lookup yields CDR1 MGHDK and CDR2 SYGVNS. As DNA, the CDR3 is TGTGCCAGCAAGATTAGCGGTGAGACCCAGTACTTC. Translation gives CASKISGETQYF.

The V and J genes are TRBV9 and TRBJ1-4, with 7 bases fitting TRBD1. The trim removed 3 bases at V and 1 base at J, leaving 12 bases unmatched. The CDR3 has 18 amino acids. Looked up from germline, CDR1 is SGDLS and CDR2 is YYNGEE. The CDR3 nucleotides read TGTGCCAGCAGCGCCCTTGACAGGGTCGTTGGAACTAATGAAAAACTGTTTTTT. Its translation: CASSALDRVVGTNEKLFF.

This clone appeared a few times. The V and J genes are TRBV19 and TRBJ1-5, with unresolved D. Between the trimmed V and J ends, which lost 6 bases and 3 bases, there was a span of 15 bases. This CDR3 has 15 residues. Germline loops: CDR1 LNHDA, CDR2 SQIVND (reference sequence). CDR3 bases: TGTGCCAGTAGCCGGGAAGGCCGCTCCAATCAGCCCCAGCATTTT. Encoded protein: CASSREGRSNQPQHF.

This clone was seen more than once but under ten times. The CDR3 nucleotides are TGCGCCAGCAGCCAAGATTTAACTTACGAGCAGTACTTC. Protein product: CASSQDLTYEQYF. The V and J genes are TRBV4-1 and TRBJ2-7; no definite D call. CDR1 is MGHRA and CDR2 is YSYEKL in the germline V gene. Trimming took 0 bases from V and 4 from J, leaving 7 bases between them. This CDR3 spans 13 amino acids.

V usage is TRBV19 and J usage is TRBJ1-2; 7 bases are a match to TRBD1. The ends lost 7 bases at V and 7 bases at J; junction bases unmatched: 9. Germline CDR1 reads LNHDA; CDR2 reads SQIVND (reference sequence). This CDR3 has 13 residues. The CDR3 sequence: CASTRQGLTGYTF. CDR3 bases: TGTGCCAGTACCCGACAGGGACTTACTGGCTACACCTTC.

This clone was seen just once. The V call is TRBV5-1, the J call TRBJ2-2; 12 bases are a match to TRBD2. Trimming took 0 bases from V and 4 from J; bases not matched to a gene: 10. Germline loops: CDR1 SGHRS, CDR2 YFSETQ. The CDR3 loop spans 19 amino acids. CDR3 coding DNA: TGCGCCAGCAGCTTGGAGTTTGGGCTAGCGGGGGGGCGCACCGGGGAGCTGTTTTTT. Its protein product is CASSLEFGLAGGRTGELFF.

CDR3 sequence reads: CASSVPRGTGLYEQYF. The CDR3 nucleotides read TGTGCCAGCAGCGTCCCTAGGGGGACAGGGCTTTACGAGCAGTACTTC. The chain joins TRBV5-5 to TRBJ2-7, with 9 bases fitting TRBD1. Germline V gene data show CDR1 as SGHKS and CDR2 as YYEKEE (reference sequence). V was clipped by 4 bases and J by 4 bases; unmatched bases: 12. This CDR3 is 16 amino acids long.

This rearrangement joins TRBV7-8 to TRBJ2-7, with D tentatively TRBD1 (6 bases). Trimming cost V 3 bases and J 2 bases, with 17 bases left between them. CDR3 length: 16 amino acids. Per germline, CDR1 SGHVS and CDR2 FQNEAQ. CDR3 sequence: CASSFGGWGTTYEQYF. CDR3 DNA: TGTGCCAGCAGCTTTGGGGGCTGGGGAACCACCTACGAGCAGTACTTC.